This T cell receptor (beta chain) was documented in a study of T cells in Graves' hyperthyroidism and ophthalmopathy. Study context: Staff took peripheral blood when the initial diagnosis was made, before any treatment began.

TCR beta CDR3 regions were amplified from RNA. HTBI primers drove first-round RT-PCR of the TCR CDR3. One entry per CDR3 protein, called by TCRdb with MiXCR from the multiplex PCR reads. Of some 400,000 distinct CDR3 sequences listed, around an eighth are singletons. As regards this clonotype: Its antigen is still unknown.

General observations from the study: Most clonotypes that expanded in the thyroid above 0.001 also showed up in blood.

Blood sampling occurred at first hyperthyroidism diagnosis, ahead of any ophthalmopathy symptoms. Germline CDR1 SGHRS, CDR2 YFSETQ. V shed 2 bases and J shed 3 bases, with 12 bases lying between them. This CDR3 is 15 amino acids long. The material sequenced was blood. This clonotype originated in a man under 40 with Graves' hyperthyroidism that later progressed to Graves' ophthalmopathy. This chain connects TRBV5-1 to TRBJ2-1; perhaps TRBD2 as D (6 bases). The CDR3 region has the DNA TGCGCCAGCAGCTTTCGACTAGACTGCTACAATGAGCAGTTCTTC. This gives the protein CASSFRLDCYNEQFF.